Shown below are 30 T cell receptor beta chains from a single sample sequenced in a study of cytomegalovirus exposure and HLA in healthy donors. Use of 60 Vbeta and 13 Jbeta primers characterized the PCR. TCRdb's copy holds only in-frame clones and misses some; the assay was immunoSEQ multiplex PCR. The sample contains 100,000 to 150,000 clones, 75% to 90% of which appear only once. Sequenced material: PBMCs. The receptor set was obtained from a man younger than 35 in good health and CMV-seropositive.

The genes are TRBV11-2 and TRBJ2-5, with 10 nucleotides matching TRBD2. CDR3 length: 15 residues. Germline CDR1 SGHAT, CDR2 FQNNGV. Trimming cost V 3 bases and J 4 bases; bases outside gene matches: 5. This CDR3 is CASSFTSGDRETQYF. As DNA, the CDR3 is TGTGCCAGCAGCTTTACTAGCGGGGACAGAGAGACCCAGTACTTC.

The chain links TRBV5-6 to TRBJ1-1; D remains unclear. The germline CDR1 and CDR2 sequences are SGHDT and YYEEEE. Trimming removed 4 bases at V and 5 bases at J, with 18 bases between. The CDR3 consists of 15 residues. The CDR3 loop reads CASSGGLLSATEAFF. The CDR3 bases are TGTGCCAGCAGCGGAGGATTACTATCCGCAACTGAAGCTTTCTTT.

This clone was detected a few times. This sequence joins TRBV7-6 and TRBJ2-7, with a possible D match to TRBD1 (6 bases). The CDR3 loop spans 15 amino acids. Trimming took 0 bases from V and 3 from J, leaving 12 bases between them. Germline V gene sequence: CDR1 SGHVS, CDR2 FNYEAQ. This CDR3 reads CASSLAGGRSYEQYF. The CDR3 DNA reads TGTGCCAGCAGCTTAGCAGGGGGAAGGAGCTACGAGCAGTACTTC.

This sequence joins TRBV30 and TRBJ1-5; TRBD1 matches at 7 bases. The CDR3 extends over 14 amino acids. Trimming removed 7 bases from V and 2 bases from J; junction bases left unmatched: 8. Germline-derived CDR1 and CDR2 are GTSNPN and SVGIG (reference sequence). The CDR3 coding sequence is TGTGCCTTCTCGACAGGGAAGGGCAATCAGCCCCAGCATTTT. It codes for CAFSTGKGNQPQHF. The variable domain in full, completed from reference TRBV30 and TRBJ1-5, reads SQTIHQWPATLVQPVGSPLSLECTVEGTSNPNLYWYRQAAGRGLQLLFYSVGIGQISSEVPQNLSASRPQDRQFILSSKKLLLSDSGFYLCAFSTGKGNQPQHFGDGTRLSIL.

This chain connects TRBV5-4 to TRBJ2-3, with a weak D call TRBD1 (6 bases). Germline V lookup: CDR1 SGHNT, CDR2 YYREEE (reference sequence). CDR3 length: 17 residues. V was shortened by 4 bases and J by 0 bases, with 18 bases between the two germline ends. The CDR3 loop reads CASSPRLRGRSTDTQYF. CDR3 coding DNA: TGTGCCAGCAGCCCTCGACTCAGGGGAAGGAGCACAGATACGCAGTATTTT.

The chain uses TRBV18 and TRBJ2-4; 8 nucleotides match TRBD2. V gave up 2 bases and J gave up 9 bases; unmatched junction bases: 9. This CDR3 contains 15 residues. Germline V gene data show CDR1 as KGHSH and CDR2 as LQKENI. CDR3: CASSPTGTGGGIQYF. The CDR3 DNA reads as TGTGCCAGCTCACCAACCGGGACGGGAGGGGGCATTCAGTACTTC.

The gene calls are TRBV5-1 and TRBJ1-1; D call uncertain. Between the trimmed V and J ends, which lost 4 bases and 5 bases, there was a span of 9 bases. Germline V gives CDR1 SGHRS, CDR2 YFSETQ. CDR3 length: 12 amino acids. The CDR3 loop reads CASSGEGTEAFF. The CDR3 nucleotides are TGCGCCAGCAGCGGCGAGGGAACTGAAGCTTTCTTT.

This rearrangement joins TRBV6-5 to TRBJ1-6; TRBD1 matches at 7 bases. Germline CDR1 and CDR2: MNHEY and SVGAGI. The CDR3 runs 16 residues. V gave up 2 bases and J gave up 4 bases; unmatched junction bases: 5. Here the CDR3 DNA reads TGTGCCAGCAGTTACGGCAGGGGGAGATATAATTCACCCCTCCACTTT. Its protein product is CASSYGRGRYNSPLHF.

The gene calls are TRBV5-4 and TRBJ1-4; D uncertain. The CDR3 has 15 amino acids. V was shortened by 0 bases and J by 3 bases, with 9 bases between the two germline ends. From germline, CDR1 is SGHNT and CDR2 YYREEE (reference sequence). The CDR3, as DNA: TGTGCCAGCAGCTTGGCGCTGGGCCCTAATGAAAAACTGTTTTTT. The encoded protein is CASSLALGPNEKLFF.

This chain uses TRBV18 with TRBJ2-3, with 12 bases matching TRBD2. The V gene's germline CDR1 is KGHSH and CDR2 LQKENI. CDR3 length: 18 residues. V was clipped by 1 base and J by 7 bases; unmatched bases: 12. CDR3 coding DNA: TGTGCCAGCTCACCACTCTCCTCCACTAGCGGGGGGTCTAATACGCAGTATTTT. It codes for CASSPLSSTSGGSNTQYF.

The chain uses TRBV19 and TRBJ1-1; 11 bases agree with TRBD1. The CDR3 runs to 16 residues. Trimming cost V 5 bases and J 5 bases; bases outside gene matches: 10. CDR1 LNHDA and CDR2 SQIVND come from the germline V gene (reference sequence). CDR3 DNA sequence: TGTGCCAGTAGTTCGACGGACAGGGGGCGCGGAACTGAAGCTTTCTTT. Protein product: CASSSTDRGRGTEAFF.

Comments on this clone: Additional DNA sequences in this sample encode the identical CDR3. The chain has TRBV15 and TRBJ1-4, with D maybe TRBD1 (6 bases). CDR1 is LNHNV and CDR2 is YYDKDF in the germline V gene (reference sequence). V was shortened by 3 bases and J by 2 bases, with 10 bases between the two germline ends. CDR3 length: 15 residues. The CDR3 loop reads CATSSPGVTNEKLFF. CDR3 bases: TGTGCCACCAGCAGCCCAGGGGTCACTAATGAAAAACTGTTTTTT.

This clone showed up just once. The CDR3: CASSLGRNTEAFF. Here the CDR3 DNA reads TGTGCCAGCAGCTTGGGCAGGAACACTGAAGCTTTCTTT. The chain recombines TRBV5-5 with TRBJ1-1; D gene unclear. CDR3 length: 13 residues. Between the trimmed V and J ends, which lost 0 bases and 1 base, there was a span of 4 bases. Germline lookup yields CDR1 SGHKS and CDR2 YYEKEE (reference sequence).

The V gene is TRBV5-6, the J gene TRBJ1-2; D possibly corresponds to TRBD1 (5 bases). CDR1 is SGHDT, CDR2 YYEEEE, per germline. The CDR3 consists of 14 residues. The V end was cut by 4 bases, the J end by 3 bases, with 13 bases between. The CDR3 reads CASSEQDNYYGYTF. The CDR3 DNA reads TGTGCCAGCAGCGAGCAGGACAACTACTATGGCTACACCTTC.

The chain is built from TRBV11-2 and TRBJ2-7; 10 nucleotides match TRBD1. J lost 3 bases, V lost 5 bases, and 4 bases had no gene match. The length of the CDR3 is 14 residues. Looked up from germline, CDR1 is SGHAT and CDR2 is FQNNGV. This chain's CDR3 is CASSSGTGDYEQYF. CDR3 DNA sequence: TGTGCCAGCAGCAGCGGGACAGGGGACTACGAGCAGTACTTC.

With regard to this clone: Relative to the germline gene, one junction end is altered; a read error may explain this. V usage is TRBV7-3 and J usage is TRBJ2-5; TRBD2 matches 7 bases. The CDR3 covers 13 residues. The germline CDR1 and CDR2 sequences are SGHTA and FQGTGA. The CDR3 DNA reads TGTGCCAGCAGCCTAACTAGCGAAGAGACCCAGTACTTC. Its protein product is CASSLTSEETQYF.

The chain has TRBV7-9 and TRBJ1-4; D not certain. Germline assignment: CDR1 SEHNR and CDR2 FQNEAQ (reference sequence). The V end lost 5 bases, the J end lost 8 bases, and 12 bases lay between the germline ends. The CDR3 is made up of 13 amino acids. CDR3 DNA sequence: TGTGCCAGCAGCCCAACCTCAGGCGAAAAACTGTTTTTT. Translating gives CASSPTSGEKLFF.

This clone was counted only a few times. The rearrangement uses TRBV19 and TRBJ1-2, with 10 bases that match TRBD1. The CDR3 totals 14 residues. Unmatched junction bases numbered 5, after V lost 3 bases and J lost 7 bases. Germline-derived CDR1 and CDR2 are LNHDA and SQIVND (reference sequence). The CDR3 region has the DNA TGTGCCAGTAGTATCACGACAGGGGGCCGTGGCTACACCTTC. Protein sequence: CASSITTGGRGYTF. Supplemented by reference TRBV19 and TRBJ1-2, the full variable domain reads DGGITQSPKYLFRKEGQNVTLSCEQNLNHDAMYWYRQDPGQGLRLIYYSQIVNDFQKGDIAEGYSVSREKKESFPLTVTSAQKNPTAFYLCASSITTGGRGYTFGSGTRLTVV.

V gene TRBV19 combines with J gene TRBJ2-2, with 9 bases identical to TRBD2. The germline CDR1 and CDR2 sequences are LNHDA and SQIVND (reference sequence). This CDR3 is 14 amino acids long. The V and J ends lost 6 bases and 4 bases, in that order; junction bases with no gene match: 3. CDR3: CASRTSGSTGELFF. For the CDR3, the DNA is TGTGCCAGTAGGACTAGCGGATCCACCGGGGAGCTGTTTTTT.

V is TRBV11-2 and J is TRBJ2-5; maybe TRBD2 (5 bases). The V gene lost 3 bases and the J gene lost 3 bases, with 5 bases spanning the gap. The CDR3 extends over 12 amino acids. Germline V gene data show CDR1 as SGHAT and CDR2 as FQNNGV. The CDR3 is CASSLGEETQYF. CDR3 sequence (DNA): TGTGCCAGCAGCTTGGGAGAAGAGACCCAGTACTTC.

The V gene is TRBV19, the J gene TRBJ2-7; 9 bases fit TRBD1. The CDR3 runs to 15 residues. Trimming cost V 5 bases and J 4 bases; bases outside gene matches: 9. Germline-derived CDR1 and CDR2 are LNHDA and SQIVND (reference sequence). The CDR3 sequence is CASSFRTGEGYEQYF. CDR3 bases: TGTGCCAGTAGTTTCCGGACAGGGGAAGGGTACGAGCAGTACTTC. Supplemented by reference TRBV19 and TRBJ2-7, the full variable domain reads DGGITQSPKYLFRKEGQNVTLSCEQNLNHDAMYWYRQDPGQGLRLIYYSQIVNDFQKGDIAEGYSVSREKKESFPLTVTSAQKNPTAFYLCASSFRTGEGYEQYFGPGTRLTVT.

The J gene is TRBJ2-2, the V gene TRBV30; 8 bases map to TRBD2. V lost 8 bases to trimming and J lost 5 bases; unmatched junction nucleotides: 10. In germline, CDR1 is GTSNPN, CDR2 SVGIG (reference sequence). This CDR3 has 14 amino acids. The CDR3 DNA sequence: TGTGCCCGAAATCGGGGCGGGGGGACCGGGGAGCTGTTTTTT. Translating it yields CARNRGGGTGELFF. Filled out from reference TRBV30 and TRBJ2-2, the complete variable domain reads SQTIHQWPATLVQPVGSPLSLECTVEGTSNPNLYWYRQAAGRGLQLLFYSVGIGQISSEVPQNLSASRPQDRQFILSSKKLLLSDSGFYLCARNRGGGTGELFFGEGSRLTVL.

This chain uses TRBV13 with TRBJ2-5; the match to TRBD2 covers 10 bases. Germline V CDR1 and CDR2: PRHDT, FYEKMQ (reference sequence). The CDR3 runs to 16 residues. Germline trimming cut 3 bases from V and 5 bases from J; bases unmatched to any gene: 9. The CDR3 DNA sequence: TGTGCCAGCAGCTTCGGGATAGCGGGGGGATCGGAGACCCAGTACTTC. This gives the protein CASSFGIAGGSETQYF.

The V gene is TRBV19, the J gene TRBJ1-1, with TRBD1 as a possible D gene (6 bases). The germline V gene encodes CDR1 LNHDA and CDR2 SQIVND (reference sequence). This CDR3 region has 13 residues. Trimming stripped 8 bases from V and 0 bases from J, with 10 bases between. The CDR3 here is CASLGAMNTEAFF. Here the CDR3 DNA reads TGTGCCAGTCTGGGGGCCATGAACACTGAAGCTTTCTTT.

This chain connects TRBV2 to TRBJ2-7, with TRBD1 identical over 7 bases. The trim removed 5 bases at V and 3 bases at J, leaving 10 bases unmatched. This CDR3 has 15 amino acids. Germline lookup yields CDR1 SNHLY and CDR2 FYNNEI. The CDR3 nucleotides read TGTGCCAGCAGTCAAGGAGCCAGGGGGTACTACGAGCAGTACTTC. Translating it yields CASSQGARGYYEQYF. Combining the CDR3 with reference TRBV2 and TRBJ2-7 gives the whole variable domain EPEVTQTPSHQVTQMGQEVILRCVPISNHLYFYWYRQILGQKVEFLVSFYNNEISEKSEIFDDQFSVERPDGSNFTLKIRSTKLEDSAMYFCASSQGARGYYEQYFGPGTRLTVT.

CDR3 DNA sequence: TGTGCCAGCAGCCCGGGACTGGAGACCCAGTACTTC. This encodes CASSPGLETQYF. The chain uses TRBV7-9 and TRBJ2-5; tentative D call: TRBD2 (6 bases). V was cut by 5 bases and J by 5 bases, with 9 bases left in between. This CDR3 spans 12 amino acids. Germline loops: CDR1 SEHNR, CDR2 FQNEAQ (reference sequence).

The chain joins TRBV7-9 to TRBJ1-1; tentatively, D is TRBD1 (6 bases). V lost 6 bases to trimming and J lost 6 bases, with 11 bases between them. Germline V gene sequence: CDR1 SEHNR, CDR2 FQNEAQ (reference sequence). The CDR3 is made up of 12 amino acids. DNA of the CDR3: TGTGCCAGCAGACATACAGGGTCTGAAGCTTTCTTT. This codes for CASRHTGSEAFF.

The chain uses TRBV2 and TRBJ2-1; 7 nucleotides match TRBD1. The V and J ends lost 6 bases and 0 bases, in that order; junction bases with no gene match: 5. The germline V gene encodes CDR1 SNHLY and CDR2 FYNNEI. The CDR3 consists of 15 residues. This CDR3 is CASRKGAGSYNEQFF. CDR3 coding DNA: TGTGCCAGCAGAAAGGGGGCAGGCTCCTACAATGAGCAGTTCTTC.

The chain combines TRBV5-1 with TRBJ1-3; D unresolved. Germline assignment: CDR1 SGHRS and CDR2 YFSETQ. The germline V and J ends were trimmed by 0 bases and 2 bases, with 12 bases remaining between them. The CDR3 extends over 16 amino acids. The CDR3 reads CASSLAYGVAGNTIYF. Here the CDR3 DNA reads TGCGCCAGCAGCTTGGCGTACGGGGTGGCTGGAAACACCATATATTTT.

This sequence joins TRBV5-1 and TRBJ2-1, with 7 nucleotides matching TRBD1. Trimming took 6 bases from V and 4 from J; bases not matched to a gene: 13. The germline V gene has CDR1 SGHRS and CDR2 YFSETQ. The CDR3 sequence is 16 residues long. DNA for the CDR3: TGCGCCAGCACCCCCACAGGGGCCCTGGGGTACAATGAGCAGTTCTTC. Protein product: CASTPTGALGYNEQFF.